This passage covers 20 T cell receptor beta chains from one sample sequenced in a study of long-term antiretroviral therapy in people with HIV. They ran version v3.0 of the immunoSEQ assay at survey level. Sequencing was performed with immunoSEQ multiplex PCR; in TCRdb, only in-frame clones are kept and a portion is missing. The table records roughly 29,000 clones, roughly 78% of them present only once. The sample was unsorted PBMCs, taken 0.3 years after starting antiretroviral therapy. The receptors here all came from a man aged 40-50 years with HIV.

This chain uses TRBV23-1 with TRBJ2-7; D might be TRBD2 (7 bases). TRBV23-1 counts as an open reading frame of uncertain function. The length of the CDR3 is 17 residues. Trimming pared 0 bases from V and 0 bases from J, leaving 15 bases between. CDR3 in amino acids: CASSQSWGGRFSYEQYF. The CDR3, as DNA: TGCGCCAGCAGTCAATCTTGGGGGGGCCGTTTCTCCTACGAGCAGTACTTC.

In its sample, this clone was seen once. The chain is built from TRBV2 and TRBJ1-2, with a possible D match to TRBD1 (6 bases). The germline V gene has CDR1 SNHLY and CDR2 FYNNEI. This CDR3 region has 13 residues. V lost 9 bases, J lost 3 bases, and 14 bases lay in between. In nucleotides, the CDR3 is TGTGCCAGAAGAGGGGGGCCGGACTATGGCTACACCTTC. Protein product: CARRGGPDYGYTF.

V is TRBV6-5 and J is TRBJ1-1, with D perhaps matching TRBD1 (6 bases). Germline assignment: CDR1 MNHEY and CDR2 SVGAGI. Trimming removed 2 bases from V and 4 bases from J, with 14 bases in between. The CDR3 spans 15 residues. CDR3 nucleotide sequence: TGTGCCAGCAGTTACGTTACAGGGTTTGGCACTGAAGCTTTCTTT. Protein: CASSYVTGFGTEAFF.

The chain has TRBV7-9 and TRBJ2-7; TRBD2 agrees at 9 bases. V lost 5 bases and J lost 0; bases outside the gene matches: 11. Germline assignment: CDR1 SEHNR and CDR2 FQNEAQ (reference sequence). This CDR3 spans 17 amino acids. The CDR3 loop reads CASSPPSSSGVSYEQYF. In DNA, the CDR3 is TGTGCCAGCAGCCCCCCTAGCTCTAGCGGGGTCTCCTACGAGCAGTACTTC.

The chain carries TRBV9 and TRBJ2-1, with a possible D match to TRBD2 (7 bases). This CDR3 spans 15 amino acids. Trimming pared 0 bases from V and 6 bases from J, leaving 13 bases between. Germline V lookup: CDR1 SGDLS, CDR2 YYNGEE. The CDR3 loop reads CASSVVRGALNEQFF. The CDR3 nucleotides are TGTGCCAGCAGCGTAGTTCGGGGGGCGCTCAATGAGCAGTTCTTC.

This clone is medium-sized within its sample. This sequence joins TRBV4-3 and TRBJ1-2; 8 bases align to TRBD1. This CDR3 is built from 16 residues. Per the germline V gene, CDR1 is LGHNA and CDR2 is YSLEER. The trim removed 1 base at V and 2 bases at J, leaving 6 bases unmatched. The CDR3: CASSQVQDRANYGYTF. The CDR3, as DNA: TGCGCCAGCAGCCAAGTTCAGGACAGGGCCAACTATGGCTACACCTTC.

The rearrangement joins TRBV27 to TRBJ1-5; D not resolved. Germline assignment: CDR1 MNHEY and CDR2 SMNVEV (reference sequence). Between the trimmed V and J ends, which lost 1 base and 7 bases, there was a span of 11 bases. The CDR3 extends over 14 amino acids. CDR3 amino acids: CASSLYGAQQPQHF. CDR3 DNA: TGTGCCAGCAGTTTATATGGTGCCCAGCAGCCCCAGCATTTT.

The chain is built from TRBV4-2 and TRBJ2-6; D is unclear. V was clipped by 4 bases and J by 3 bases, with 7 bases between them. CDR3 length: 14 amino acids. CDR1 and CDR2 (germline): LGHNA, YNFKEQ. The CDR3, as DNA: TGTGCCAGCAGCCCCGTCTATGGGGCCAACGTCCTGACTTTC. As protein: CASSPVYGANVLTF.

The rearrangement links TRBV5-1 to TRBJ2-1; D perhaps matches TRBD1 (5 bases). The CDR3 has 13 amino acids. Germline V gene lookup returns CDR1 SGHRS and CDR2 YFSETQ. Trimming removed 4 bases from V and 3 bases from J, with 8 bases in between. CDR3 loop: CASSKDIYNEQFF. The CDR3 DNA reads TGCGCCAGCAGCAAGGACATCTACAATGAGCAGTTCTTC.

CDR3 nucleotide sequence: TGCGCCAGCAGTGAGGCAGGGCTTCAGCCCCAGCATTTT. Amino acids: CASSEAGLQPQHF. V and J are TRBV10-2 and TRBJ1-5; D may be TRBD1 (5 bases). Deletions cut 2 bases from V and 6 bases from J, with 8 bases between. The CDR3 runs to 13 residues. The germline CDR1 and CDR2 sequences are WSHSY and SAAADI.

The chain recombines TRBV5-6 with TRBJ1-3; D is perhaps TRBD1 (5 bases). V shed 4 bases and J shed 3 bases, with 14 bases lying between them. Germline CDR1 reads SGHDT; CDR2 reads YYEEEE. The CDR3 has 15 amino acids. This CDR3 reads CASSRLGPGGNTIYF. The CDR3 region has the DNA TGTGCCAGCAGCCGACTGGGGCCGGGTGGAAACACCATATATTTT. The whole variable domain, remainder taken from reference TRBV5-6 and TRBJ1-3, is DAGVTQSPTHLIKTRGQQVTLRCSPKSGHDTVSWYQQALGQGPQFIFQYYEEEERQRGNFPDRFSGHQFPNYSSELNVNALLLGDSALYLCASSRLGPGGNTIYFGEGSWLTVV.

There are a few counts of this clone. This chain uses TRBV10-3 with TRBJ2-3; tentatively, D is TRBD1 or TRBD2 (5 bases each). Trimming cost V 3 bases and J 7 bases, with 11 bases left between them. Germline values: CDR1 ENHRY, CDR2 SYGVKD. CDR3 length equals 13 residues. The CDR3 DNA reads TGTGCCATCAGTGATTCCGGGACCAATACGCAGTATTTT. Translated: CAISDSGTNTQYF.

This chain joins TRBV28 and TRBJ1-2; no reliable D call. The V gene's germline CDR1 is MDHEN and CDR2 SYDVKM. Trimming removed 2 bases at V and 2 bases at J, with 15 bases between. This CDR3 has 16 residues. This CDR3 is CASSLSPPAANYGYTF. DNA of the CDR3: TGTGCCAGCAGTTTAAGCCCCCCAGCAGCCAACTATGGCTACACCTTC.

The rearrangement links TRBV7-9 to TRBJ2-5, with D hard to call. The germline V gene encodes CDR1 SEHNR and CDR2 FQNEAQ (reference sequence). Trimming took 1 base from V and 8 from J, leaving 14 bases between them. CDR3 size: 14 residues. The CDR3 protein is CASSLEGMSQTQYF. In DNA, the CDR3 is TGTGCCAGCAGCTTAGAAGGGATGAGCCAAACCCAGTACTTC.

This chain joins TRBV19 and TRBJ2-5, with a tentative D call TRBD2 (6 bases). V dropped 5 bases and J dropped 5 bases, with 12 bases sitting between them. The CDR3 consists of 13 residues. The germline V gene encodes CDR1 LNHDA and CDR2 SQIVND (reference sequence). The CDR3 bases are TGTGCCAGTAGTGCGATCCGGGGGGAGACCCAGTACTTC. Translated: CASSAIRGETQYF.

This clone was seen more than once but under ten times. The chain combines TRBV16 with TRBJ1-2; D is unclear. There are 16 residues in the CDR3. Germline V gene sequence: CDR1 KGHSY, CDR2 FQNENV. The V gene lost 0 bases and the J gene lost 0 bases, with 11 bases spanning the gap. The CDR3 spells CASSQSSRLTNYGYTF. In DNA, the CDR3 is TGTGCCAGCAGCCAATCAAGCAGATTGACTAACTATGGCTACACCTTC.

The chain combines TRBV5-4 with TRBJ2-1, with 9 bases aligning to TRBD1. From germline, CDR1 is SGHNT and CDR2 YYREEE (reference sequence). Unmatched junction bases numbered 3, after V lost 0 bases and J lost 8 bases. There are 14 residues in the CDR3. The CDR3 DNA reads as TGTGCCAGCAGCTTGGGACAGGGGGGGGATGAGCAGTTCTTC. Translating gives CASSLGQGGDEQFF.

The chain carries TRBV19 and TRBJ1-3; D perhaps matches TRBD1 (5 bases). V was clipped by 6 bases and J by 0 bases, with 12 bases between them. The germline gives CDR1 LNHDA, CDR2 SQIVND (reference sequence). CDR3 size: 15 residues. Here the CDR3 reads CASRQGDSSGNTIYF. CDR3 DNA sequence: TGTGCCAGTAGACAAGGAGACAGCTCTGGAAACACCATATATTTT.

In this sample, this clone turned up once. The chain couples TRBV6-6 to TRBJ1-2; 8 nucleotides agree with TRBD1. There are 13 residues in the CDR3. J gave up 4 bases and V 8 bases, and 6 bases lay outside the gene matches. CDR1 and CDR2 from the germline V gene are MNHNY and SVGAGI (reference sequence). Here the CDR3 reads CASLGTGLYGYTF. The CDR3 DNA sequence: TGTGCCAGCCTGGGGACAGGACTCTATGGCTACACCTTC.

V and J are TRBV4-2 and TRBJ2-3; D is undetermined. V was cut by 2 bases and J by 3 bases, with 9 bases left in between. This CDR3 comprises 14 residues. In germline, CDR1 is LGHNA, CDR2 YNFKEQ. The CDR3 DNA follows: TGTGCCAGCAGCCAATCAGGCCGAACAGATACGCAGTATTTT. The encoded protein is CASSQSGRTDTQYF.